The present T cell receptor beta chain was sequenced within a study of CD8 T cells in ankylosing spondylitis. Overall study results and limits: With a CD8+ phenotype, disease-linked clones were relatively rare in peripheral blood. Within ankylosing spondylitis blood, a TCR beta motif made up of eight or nine highly homologous variants appeared to be characteristic. Matched synovial fluid from ankylosing spondylitis patients was reported to be enriched for disease-linked clones.

This clonotype appeared a few times. No antigen is known for it. Molecular-barcoded quantitative 5'-RACE produced these TCR beta libraries. Each CDR3 protein is one row after TCRdb ran MiXCR on the 5' RACE reads. The sample lists 350,000 to 550,000 distinct CDR3 sequences; roughly 27% were seen once. The CDR3 length is 13 residues. V shed 3 bases and J 8 bases; nucleotides not matched to a gene: 5. The germline V gene has CDR1 WSHSY and CDR2 SAAADI. The V and J genes are TRBV10-2 and TRBJ1-2; 8 bases align to TRBD1. Sequenced input: blood, either unsorted or a sorted T cell fraction (not recorded which). This sequence was found in a male donor with ankylosing spondylitis. CDR3 sequence reads: CASSELDRDGYTF. The DNA for the CDR3 is TGCGCCAGCAGTGAACTGGACAGGGACGGCTACACCTTC.